What follows are 6 T cell receptor beta chains derived from one specimen sequenced in a study of OX40 agonist ivuxolimab in advanced cancers. Method: immunoSEQ multiplex PCR; TCRdb's copy keeps in-frame clones and lacks some. This sample yields 94,000 or so clones, of which about 80% are seen a single time; roughly 6% belongs to the top ten. The sample in question was CD4+ or CD8+ T cells sorted from blood, obtained in a trial of the OX40 agonist ivuxolimab. All receptors come from an adult with an advanced solid tumor such as melanoma, head and neck, liver or kidney cancer.

The V gene is TRBV7-8, the J gene TRBJ1-2; 9 bases fit TRBD1. Looked up from germline, CDR1 is SGHVS and CDR2 is FQNEAQ. J gave up 3 bases and V 5 bases, and 10 bases lay outside the gene matches. This CDR3 is built from 16 residues. The CDR3 DNA follows: TGTGCCAGCAGCGACCGGGACAGGGTTCTTGACTATGGCTACACCTTC. Protein: CASSDRDRVLDYGYTF.

This clone was found once. The chain combines TRBV7-8 with TRBJ1-2, with 7 bases that match TRBD1. Germline V gene sequence: CDR1 SGHVS, CDR2 FQNEAQ. The CDR3 sequence is 16 residues long. Germline trimming cut 5 bases from V and 2 bases from J; bases unmatched to any gene: 11. The DNA of the CDR3 is TGTGCCAGCAGCCCCCGGGACAGAGACAAAAACTATGGCTACACCTTC. Protein product: CASSPRDRDKNYGYTF.

The gene calls are TRBV18 and TRBJ2-3; the D is unclear. The CDR3 sequence is 13 residues long. Germline-derived CDR1 and CDR2 are KGHSH and LQKENI. Trimming pared 2 bases from V and 4 bases from J, leaving 7 bases between. The CDR3 bases are TGTGCCAGCTCACCAAGTACGGCAGATACGCAGTATTTT. It encodes CASSPSTADTQYF. The full variable domain, its missing parts supplied by reference TRBV18 and TRBJ2-3, is NAGVMQNPRHLVRRRGQEARLRCSPMKGHSHVYWYRQLPEEGLKFMVYLQKENIIDESGMPKERFSAEFPKEGPSILRIQQVVRGDSAAYFCASSPSTADTQYFGPGTRLTVL.

The chain has TRBV5-1 and TRBJ2-6; D unclear. Germline lookup yields CDR1 SGHRS and CDR2 YFSETQ. There are 14 residues in the CDR3. The V gene lost 4 bases and the J gene lost 0 bases, with 5 bases spanning the gap. In DNA form, the CDR3 reads TGCGCCAGCAGCAGGGCCTCTGGGGCCAACGTCCTGACTTTC. Protein: CASSRASGANVLTF.

The chain employs TRBV4-1 and TRBJ1-4, with D perhaps TRBD1 (6 bases). The CDR3 length is 16 residues. V lost 4 bases to trimming and J lost 5 bases, with 17 bases between them. From germline, CDR1 is MGHRA and CDR2 YSYEKL. This chain's CDR3 is CASSPYGGGKNEKLFF. The CDR3 region has the DNA TGCGCCAGCAGCCCCTACGGAGGGGGGAAGAATGAAAAACTGTTTTTT.

In its sample, this clone was seen a few times. V is TRBV19 and J is TRBJ2-2; the match to TRBD2 covers 9 bases. V shed 2 bases and J 7 bases; nucleotides not matched to a gene: 5. Germline CDR1 and CDR2: LNHDA and SQIVND (reference sequence). The CDR3 extends over 15 amino acids. CDR3 sequence (DNA): TGTGCCAGTAGTATATTAGCGGGAGTGGGCGGGGAGCTGTTTTTT. It codes for CASSILAGVGGELFF.